This passage covers 24 T cell receptor beta chains from one sample sequenced in a study of T cell responses to AZD1222 COVID-19 vaccine. The table came from immunoSEQ multiplex PCR; TCRdb's copy has only in-frame clones and leaves some out. The sample carries around 150,000 clones, roughly 88% recorded once. The material was peripheral blood, obtained 28 days after the second AZD1222 dose. The receptor set was obtained from an adult who received the AZD1222 COVID-19 vaccine.

This clone was recorded once. V gene TRBV6-5 combines with J gene TRBJ2-3; D not certain. In germline, CDR1 is MNHEY, CDR2 SVGAGI. This CDR3 is 14 amino acids long. V was shortened by 3 bases and J by 6 bases, with 13 bases between the two germline ends. CDR3 protein: CASSYVSPRDTQYF. The CDR3, as DNA: TGTGCCAGCAGTTATGTGTCTCCACGCGATACGCAGTATTTT.

This chain uses TRBV19 with TRBJ2-7, with 9 bases matching TRBD1. The CDR3 is 13 residues long. With V trimmed by 8 bases and J by 6 bases, 8 bases remained unmatched. Germline loops: CDR1 LNHDA, CDR2 SQIVND (reference sequence). The CDR3 region has the DNA TGTGCCAGTCAGCGGACAGGGGTGATCGAGCAGTACTTC. Translating it yields CASQRTGVIEQYF.

The rearrangement links TRBV6-6 to TRBJ2-2; 10 bases fit TRBD2. The germline V gene encodes CDR1 MNHNY and CDR2 SVGAGI (reference sequence). CDR3 size: 16 residues. The ends lost 4 bases at V and 5 bases at J; junction bases unmatched: 7. The CDR3 sequence: CASSWSSGGGTGELFF. For the CDR3, the DNA is TGTGCCAGCAGTTGGTCTAGCGGGGGTGGGACCGGGGAGCTGTTTTTT.

The rearrangement joins TRBV5-1 to TRBJ1-1; TRBD1 matches 7 bases. CDR3 length: 15 residues. V trimming: 2 bases; J trimming: 0 bases; junction bases outside the gene matches: 4. Germline V CDR1 and CDR2: SGHRS, YFSETQ. CDR3 bases: TGCGCCAGCAGCTTAGGTGGGACAGTGAACACTGAAGCTTTCTTT. Protein: CASSLGGTVNTEAFF.

The chain uses TRBV7-8 and TRBJ2-3; TRBD2 matches at 10 bases. The germline gives CDR1 SGHVS, CDR2 FQNEAQ. The CDR3 runs to 23 residues. Trimming removed 5 bases from V and 2 bases from J; junction bases left unmatched: 28. CDR3 in DNA: TGTGCCAGCAGCCCAGGTATTGGGCGACTAGCGGGCCCCCGAGGGCCTAACACAGATACGCAGTATTTT. The encoded protein is CASSPGIGRLAGPRGPNTDTQYF.

This chain links TRBV7-3 with TRBJ1-5; tentatively, D is TRBD1 (5 bases). The CDR3 spans 15 residues. Germline CDR1 is SGHTA and CDR2 is FQGTGA. The V gene lost 2 bases and the J gene lost 0 bases, with 8 bases spanning the gap. The CDR3 spells CASSLGGNSNQPQHF. In nucleotides, the CDR3 is TGTGCCAGCAGCTTAGGGGGGAATAGCAATCAGCCCCAGCATTTT.

A remark on this clone: Other DNA variants within this sample encode the same CDR3. The chain recombines TRBV18 with TRBJ2-7, with D unresolved. Trimming shortened V by 2 bases and J by 0 bases, and 8 bases separated the two germline ends. The V gene's germline CDR1 is KGHSH and CDR2 LQKENI. This CDR3 region has 14 residues. DNA of the CDR3: TGTGCCAGCTCACCAGGGCGTAGCTCCTACGAGCAGTACTTC. It yields the protein CASSPGRSSYEQYF. The complete variable domain, with remaining parts taken from reference TRBV18 and TRBJ2-7, reads NAGVMQNPRHLVRRRGQEARLRCSPMKGHSHVYWYRQLPEEGLKFMVYLQKENIIDESGMPKERFSAEFPKEGPSILRIQQVVRGDSAAYFCASSPGRSSYEQYFGPGTRLTVT.

The chain has TRBV2 and TRBJ2-7; D might be TRBD1 (7 bases). V lost 7 bases to trimming and J lost 9 bases, with 25 bases between them. The CDR3 is made up of 15 amino acids. Germline-derived CDR1 and CDR2 are SNHLY and FYNNEI. The CDR3 reads CASTEGGGFFLGQYF. The CDR3 DNA reads TGTGCCAGCACCGAAGGAGGGGGCTTTTTCCTTGGGCAGTACTTC.

The chain is built from TRBV5-4 and TRBJ2-7; TRBD2 matches 13 bases. The CDR3 is made up of 15 amino acids. Germline loops: CDR1 SGHNT, CDR2 YYREEE (reference sequence). The ends lost 4 bases at V and 2 bases at J; junction bases unmatched: 3. The CDR3 DNA follows: TGTGCCAGCAGCCGGGGACTAGCGGGAACCTACGAGCAGTACTTC. It translates to CASSRGLAGTYEQYF.

The chain joins TRBV7-9 to TRBJ2-1; 7 bases agree with TRBD1. Germline V gene sequence: CDR1 SEHNR, CDR2 FQNEAQ (reference sequence). V dropped 4 bases and J dropped 7; count of bases not matched to a gene: 4. The CDR3 contains 13 residues. CDR3 bases: TGTGCCAGCAGCTCCGACAGGGAAAATGAGCAGTTCTTC. Protein product: CASSSDRENEQFF.

This chain uses TRBV5-8 with TRBJ1-5; 9 positions agree with TRBD1. Looked up from germline, CDR1 is SGHTS and CDR2 is YDEGEE. Trimming cost V 3 bases and J 6 bases; bases outside gene matches: 19. The CDR3 is 19 amino acids. CDR3 nucleotides: TGTGCCAGCAGCTACCCCGGGACAGGGCTTCCAGCTGGTGGTCAGCCCCAGCATTTT. Translation gives CASSYPGTGLPAGGQPQHF.

This clone was picked up one time. The chain carries TRBV30 and TRBJ1-1; TRBD1 aligns across 8 bases. The CDR3 loop spans 16 amino acids. Losses at the gene ends were 0 bases for V and 0 bases for J; bases not matched to a gene: 6. Germline V gives CDR1 GTSNPN, CDR2 SVGIG (reference sequence). This chain's CDR3 is CAWSVQGAVMNTEAFF. Here the CDR3 DNA reads TGTGCCTGGAGTGTCCAGGGGGCGGTAATGAACACTGAAGCTTTCTTT.

The CDR3: CAWSEGTENSPLHF. The CDR3 bases are TGTGCCTGGAGTGAGGGGACAGAGAATTCACCCCTCCACTTT. V usage is TRBV30 and J usage is TRBJ1-6; TRBD1 aligns across 7 bases. The CDR3 spans 14 residues. Germline V gene lookup returns CDR1 GTSNPN and CDR2 SVGIG (reference sequence). J lost 7 bases, V lost 1 base, and 4 bases had no gene match.

The chain couples TRBV5-1 to TRBJ2-5, with D uncertain. The ends were cut back, 4 bases at V and 5 bases at J, with 9 bases in the middle. The CDR3 sequence is 12 residues long. Germline V lookup: CDR1 SGHRS, CDR2 YFSETQ. The CDR3 region has the DNA TGCGCCAGCAGCCGCGAGTGGGAGACCCAGTACTTC. Its translation is CASSREWETQYF.

The chain recombines TRBV2 with TRBJ2-2; tentatively, D is TRBD2 (6 bases). Germline-derived CDR1 and CDR2 are SNHLY and FYNNEI. V lost 4 bases and J lost 5, with 11 bases in between. The CDR3 is made up of 14 amino acids. CDR3 sequence reads: CASSGGLGTGELFF. The CDR3 coding sequence is TGTGCCAGCAGTGGGGGACTGGGGACCGGGGAGCTGTTTTTT. Supplemented by reference TRBV2 and TRBJ2-2, the full variable domain reads EPEVTQTPSHQVTQMGQEVILRCVPISNHLYFYWYRQILGQKVEFLVSFYNNEISEKSEIFDDQFSVERPDGSNFTLKIRSTKLEDSAMYFCASSGGLGTGELFFGEGSRLTVL.

The chain joins TRBV27 to TRBJ1-2; D is unclear. The CDR3 loop spans 14 amino acids. CDR1 is MNHEY, CDR2 SMNVEV, per germline (reference sequence). The ends were cut back, 3 bases at V and 4 bases at J, with 12 bases in the middle. The CDR3 here is CASSFRDTGYGYTF. For the CDR3, the DNA is TGTGCCAGCAGTTTCCGAGACACCGGCTATGGCTACACCTTC.

This clone occurred once. This chain links TRBV18 with TRBJ1-2; 7 bases line up with TRBD1. The CDR3 has 14 amino acids. Trimming removed 1 base from V and 6 bases from J; junction bases left unmatched: 5. Germline V gives CDR1 KGHSH, CDR2 LQKENI. The CDR3 bases are TGTGCCAGCTCACCACGGGACAGAGAAAATGGCTACACCTTC. As protein: CASSPRDRENGYTF.

The chain joins TRBV11-2 to TRBJ2-1, with D tentatively TRBD1 or TRBD2 (5 bases each). Trimming removed 5 bases from V and 9 bases from J, with 23 bases in between. Germline-derived CDR1 and CDR2 are SGHAT and FQNNGV. The CDR3 contains 16 residues. The CDR3 sequence is CASSQKRTTNWGEQFF. The DNA for the CDR3 is TGTGCCAGCAGCCAAAAGCGGACAACCAATTGGGGTGAGCAGTTCTTC.

This sequence joins TRBV4-1 and TRBJ1-2; 9 nucleotides line up with TRBD1. This CDR3 comprises 16 residues. V shed 1 base and J 2 bases; nucleotides not matched to a gene: 5. The germline CDR1 and CDR2 sequences are MGHRA and YSYEKL. The CDR3 sequence is CASSQGSGQGNYGYTF. The DNA of the CDR3 is TGCGCCAGCAGCCAAGGATCGGGACAGGGAAACTATGGCTACACCTTC.

V gene TRBV10-2 combines with J gene TRBJ1-2, with 9 bases lining up with TRBD1. CDR3 length equals 14 residues. The germline V gene has CDR1 WSHSY and CDR2 SAAADI. The V and J ends lost 9 bases and 8 bases, in that order; junction bases with no gene match: 13. CDR3 nucleotide sequence: TGCGCCAGTCTGCCTGGGTGGACAGGGGTCGGCTACACCTTC. It encodes CASLPGWTGVGYTF.

The J gene is TRBJ2-5, the V gene TRBV4-3; D not certain. The germline gives CDR1 LGHNA, CDR2 YSLEER. V was cut by 4 bases and J by 7 bases, with 16 bases left in between. The CDR3 has 14 residues. Written as DNA, the CDR3 is TGCGCCAGCAGCCCCACCCTAGATTTGGGGACCCAGTACTTC. Its translation is CASSPTLDLGTQYF.

A few counts support this clone. The rearrangement joins TRBV19 to TRBJ1-1, with unresolved D. Germline CDR1 LNHDA, CDR2 SQIVND (reference sequence). The CDR3 runs to 14 residues. V was pared by 3 bases and J by 0 bases, with 8 bases between. The CDR3 here is CASSIPNMNTEAFF. CDR3 nucleotides: TGTGCCAGTAGTATTCCCAACATGAACACTGAAGCTTTCTTT.

The gene calls are TRBV6-5 and TRBJ1-3, with unresolved D. Per germline, CDR1 MNHEY and CDR2 SVGAGI. The length of the CDR3 is 14 residues. V lost 0 bases, J lost 4 bases, and 7 bases lay in between. The CDR3 nucleotides are TGTGCCAGCAGTTACTCGTCTCCGGGAAACACCATATATTTT. This translates into CASSYSSPGNTIYF.

The chain links TRBV5-6 to TRBJ1-3; D is uncertain. CDR3 length: 15 amino acids. Germline V CDR1 and CDR2: SGHDT, YYEEEE. Trimming pared 4 bases from V and 0 bases from J, leaving 11 bases between. This CDR3 is CASSPRSFSGNTIYF. In DNA, the CDR3 is TGTGCCAGCAGCCCCAGGTCGTTCTCTGGAAACACCATATATTTT.